This entry lists 12 T cell receptor beta chains sequenced from one sample in a study of cytomegalovirus exposure and HLA in healthy donors (dated by TCRdb to 2017 to 2019). The protocol used for the library was the immunoSEQ multiplex PCR assay. The multiplex PCR relied on a mix of 60 forward primers for TCR Vbeta segments and 13 reverse primers for TCR Jbeta segments. TCRdb re-hosts the immuneACCESS table, in-frame sequences only. Its copies lack some clones; in the studies checked, an unresolved V gene accounts for under half of them, and the cause for the rest is not known. This sample holds 150,000 to 200,000 clones; roughly 77% were observed only once. About 1.6% of the sample is held by the ten biggest clonotypes. The specimen was PBMCs. All receptors come from a woman aged 50 to 60 in good health and CMV-seronegative.

This clone was detected only once. The gene calls are TRBV28 and TRBJ1-2; D is possibly TRBD1 (6 bases). V was pared by 5 bases and J by 5 bases, with 18 bases between. The CDR3 is made up of 15 amino acids. Germline values: CDR1 MDHEN, CDR2 SYDVKM. The CDR3 DNA reads as TGTGCCAGCAGTACCCCGGGGGGCGCATTATATGGCTACACCTTC. The encoded protein is CASSTPGGALYGYTF.

The chain has TRBV7-2 and TRBJ2-2, with 10 nucleotides matching TRBD2. Per germline, CDR1 SGHTA and CDR2 FQGNSA. The CDR3 loop spans 17 amino acids. The V segment lost 1 base and the J segment 6 bases; nucleotides outside the gene matches: 8. The CDR3: CASSLGPSGSWSGELFF. The CDR3 DNA follows: TGTGCCAGCAGCTTAGGACCTAGCGGGAGCTGGTCCGGGGAGCTGTTTTTT.

This clone was recorded at least ten times. The rearrangement joins TRBV15 to TRBJ2-1; D is perhaps TRBD2 (6 bases). The CDR3 runs 16 residues. Germline V gene lookup returns CDR1 LNHNV and CDR2 YYDKDF (reference sequence). V lost 5 bases to trimming and J lost 1 base, with 15 bases between them. CDR3 DNA: TGTGCCACCAGCGAGGGAGGTGGCGGTTCCTACAATGAGCAGTTCTTC. Amino acids: CATSEGGGGSYNEQFF. Looking up the rest from reference TRBV15 and TRBJ2-1 gives the full variable domain: DAMVIQNPRYQVTQFGKPVTLSCSQTLNHNVMYWYQQKSSQAPKLLFHYYDKDFNNEADTPDNFQSRRPNTSFCFLDIRSPGLGDTAMYLCATSEGGGGSYNEQFFGPGTRLTVL.

The CDR3: CSGSRTSGAWGETQYF. CDR3 sequence (DNA): TGCAGCGGATCCCGGACTAGCGGGGCCTGGGGAGAGACCCAGTACTTC. V gene TRBV29-1 combines with J gene TRBJ2-5; 12 bases are shared with TRBD2. This CDR3 contains 16 residues. The germline gives CDR1 SQVTM, CDR2 ANQGSEA. V shed 7 bases, J shed 4 bases, and the junction held 13 bases outside the gene matches. Looking up the rest from reference TRBV29-1 and TRBJ2-5 gives the full variable domain: SAVISQKPSRDICQRGTSLTIQCQVDSQVTMMFWYRQQPGQSLTLIATANQGSEATYESGFVIDKFPISRPNLTFSTLTVSNMSPEDSSIYLCSGSRTSGAWGETQYFGPGTRLLVL.

This clone has just one count. V is TRBV7-2 and J is TRBJ2-1; maybe TRBD2 (5 bases). V lost 3 bases and J lost 7, with 10 bases in between. The CDR3 has 13 residues. Germline CDR1 SGHTA, CDR2 FQGNSA. CDR3 protein: CASSLRESNEQFF. The CDR3 DNA is TGTGCCAGCAGCTTGAGGGAGTCGAATGAGCAGTTCTTC. The variable domain in full, completed from reference TRBV7-2 and TRBJ2-1, reads GAGVSQSPSNKVTEKGKDVELRCDPISGHTALYWYRQSLGQGLEFLIYFQGNSAPDKSGLPSDRFSAERTGGSVSTLTIQRTQQEDSAVYLCASSLRESNEQFFGPGTRLTVL.

This chain connects TRBV19 to TRBJ2-1; D is perhaps TRBD2 (7 bases). Germline V lookup: CDR1 LNHDA, CDR2 SQIVND (reference sequence). With 3 bases removed from V and 3 bases from J, the gap between germline ends came to 15 bases. This CDR3 contains 16 residues. Here the CDR3 DNA reads TGTGCCAGTAGTATTTTGGGGGGGCAGGGCTACAATGAGCAGTTCTTC. As protein: CASSILGGQGYNEQFF.

This clone was seen a single time. V usage is TRBV29-1 and J usage is TRBJ2-2; a weak D match, TRBD2 (5 bases). V dropped 7 bases and J dropped 5 bases, with 26 bases sitting between them. The CDR3 is 17 residues long. Germline V gene lookup returns CDR1 SQVTM and CDR2 ANQGSEA. In DNA, the CDR3 is TGCAGCGCCCGAGGGTGGGTAAGGGAAGGACGTACCGGGGAGCTGTTTTTT. This codes for CSARGWVREGRTGELFF.

This chain connects TRBV5-1 to TRBJ1-4, with 8 bases fitting TRBD1. V dropped 6 bases and J dropped 5; count of bases not matched to a gene: 12. The CDR3 is 16 residues long. Germline V gives CDR1 SGHRS, CDR2 YFSETQ. DNA of the CDR3: TGCGCCAGCAAGAGACAGGGGCCTCTGCCGAATGAAAAACTGTTTTTT. Its protein is CASKRQGPLPNEKLFF.

This sequence joins TRBV4-1 and TRBJ1-2; TRBD1 aligns across 7 bases. This CDR3 has 12 residues. Germline CDR1 MGHRA, CDR2 YSYEKL. J gave up 8 bases and V 4 bases, and 4 bases lay outside the gene matches. This CDR3 reads CASSPDRVGYTF. For the CDR3, the DNA is TGCGCCAGCAGCCCTGACAGGGTAGGCTACACCTTC.

The chain carries TRBV5-5 and TRBJ1-4; 7 bases are shared with TRBD1. This CDR3 has 16 amino acids. The ends lost 0 bases at V and 2 bases at J; junction bases unmatched: 4. Looked up from germline, CDR1 is SGHKS and CDR2 is YYEKEE (reference sequence). In nucleotides, the CDR3 is TGTGCCAGCAGCTTGGAAGGGGGCGGGACTAATGAAAAACTGTTTTTT. Translation: CASSLEGGGTNEKLFF.

The chain employs TRBV2 and TRBJ1-6; no clear D gene. V lost 8 bases and J lost 6, with 14 bases in between. Germline V lookup: CDR1 SNHLY, CDR2 FYNNEI. This CDR3 comprises 14 residues. CDR3 sequence (DNA): TGTGCCAGCCAACTAAGTCCTCCTAATTCACCCCTCCACTTT. It codes for CASQLSPPNSPLHF. Together with reference TRBV2 and TRBJ1-6, the CDR3 gives the full variable domain: EPEVTQTPSHQVTQMGQEVILRCVPISNHLYFYWYRQILGQKVEFLVSFYNNEISEKSEIFDDQFSVERPDGSNFTLKIRSTKLEDSAMYFCASQLSPPNSPLHFGNGTRLTVT.

This clone has more than one count but fewer than ten. This rearrangement joins TRBV6-5 to TRBJ1-2; no clear D gene. V lost 6 bases to trimming and J lost 3 bases, with 17 bases between them. The CDR3 runs 15 residues. Germline V lookup: CDR1 MNHEY, CDR2 SVGAGI. CDR3 nucleotide sequence: TGTGCCAGCAGCCTCCAACAAACCGGGGACTATGGCTACACCTTC. Amino acid sequence: CASSLQQTGDYGYTF.